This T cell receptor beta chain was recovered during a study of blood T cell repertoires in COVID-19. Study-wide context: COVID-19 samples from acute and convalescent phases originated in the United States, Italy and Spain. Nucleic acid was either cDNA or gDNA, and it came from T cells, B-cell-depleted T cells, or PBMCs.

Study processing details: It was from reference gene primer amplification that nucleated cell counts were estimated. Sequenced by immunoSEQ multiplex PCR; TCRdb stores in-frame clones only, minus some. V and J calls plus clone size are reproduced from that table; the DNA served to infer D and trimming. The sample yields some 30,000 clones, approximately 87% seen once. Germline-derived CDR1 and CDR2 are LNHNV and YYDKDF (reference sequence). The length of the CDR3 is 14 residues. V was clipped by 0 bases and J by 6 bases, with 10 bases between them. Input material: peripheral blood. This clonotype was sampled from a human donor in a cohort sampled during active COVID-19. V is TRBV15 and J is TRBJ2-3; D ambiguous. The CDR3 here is CATSRDLPNDTQYF. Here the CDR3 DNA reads TGTGCCACCAGCAGAGACCTACCAAACGATACGCAGTATTTT. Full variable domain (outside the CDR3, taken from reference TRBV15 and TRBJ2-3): DAMVIQNPRYQVTQFGKPVTLSCSQTLNHNVMYWYQQKSSQAPKLLFHYYDKDFNNEADTPDNFQSRRPNTSFCFLDIRSPGLGDTAMYLCATSRDLPNDTQYFGPGTRLTVL.